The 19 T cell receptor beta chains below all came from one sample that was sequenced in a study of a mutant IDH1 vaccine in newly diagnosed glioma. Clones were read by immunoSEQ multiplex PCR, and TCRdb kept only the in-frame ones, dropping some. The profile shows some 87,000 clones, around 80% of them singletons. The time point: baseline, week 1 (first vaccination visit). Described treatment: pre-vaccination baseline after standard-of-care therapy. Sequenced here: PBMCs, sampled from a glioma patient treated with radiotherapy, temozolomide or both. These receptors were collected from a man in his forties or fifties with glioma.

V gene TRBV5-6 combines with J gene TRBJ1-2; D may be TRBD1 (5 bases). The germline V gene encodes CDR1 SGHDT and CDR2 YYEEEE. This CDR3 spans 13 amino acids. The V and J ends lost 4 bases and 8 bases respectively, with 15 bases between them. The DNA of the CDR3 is TGTGCCAGCAGCAATCCGGGACCTAGGGGCTACACCTTC. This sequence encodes CASSNPGPRGYTF.

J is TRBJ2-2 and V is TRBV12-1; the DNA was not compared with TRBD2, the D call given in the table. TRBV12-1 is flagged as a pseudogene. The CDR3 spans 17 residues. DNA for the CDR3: TGTGCCAGCAGCCCCCATGGGGCGGGACCTCTACCCGGGGAGCTGTTTTTT. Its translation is CASSPHGAGPLPGELFF.

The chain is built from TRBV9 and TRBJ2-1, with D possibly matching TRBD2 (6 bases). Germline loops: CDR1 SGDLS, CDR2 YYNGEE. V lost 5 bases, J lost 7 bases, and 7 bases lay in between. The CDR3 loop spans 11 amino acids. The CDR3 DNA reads TGTGCCAGCAGACGGGGGAATGAGCAGTTCTTC. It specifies CASRRGNEQFF.

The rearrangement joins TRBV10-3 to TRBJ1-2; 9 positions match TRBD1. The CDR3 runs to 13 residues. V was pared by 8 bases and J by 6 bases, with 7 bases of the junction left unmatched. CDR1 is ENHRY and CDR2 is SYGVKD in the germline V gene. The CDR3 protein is CAIDAGTGNGYTF. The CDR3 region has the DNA TGTGCCATCGATGCCGGGACAGGGAATGGCTACACCTTC.

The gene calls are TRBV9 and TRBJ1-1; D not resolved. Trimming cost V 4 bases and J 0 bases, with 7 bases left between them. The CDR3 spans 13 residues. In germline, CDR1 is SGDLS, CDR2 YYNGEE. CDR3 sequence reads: CASSPVLNTEAFF. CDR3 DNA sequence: TGTGCCAGCAGCCCAGTCTTGAACACTGAAGCTTTCTTT. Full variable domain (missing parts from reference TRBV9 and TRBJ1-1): DSGVTQTPKHLITATGQRVTLRCSPRSGDLSVYWYQQSLDQGLQFLIQYYNGEERAKGNILERFSAQQFPDLHSELNLSSLELGDSALYFCASSPVLNTEAFFGQGTRLTVV.

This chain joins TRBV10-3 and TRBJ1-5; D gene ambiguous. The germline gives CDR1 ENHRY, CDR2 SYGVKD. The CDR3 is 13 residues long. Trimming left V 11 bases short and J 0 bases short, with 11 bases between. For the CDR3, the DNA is TGTGCCTCAGCAGGTGATAGCAATCAGCCCCAGCATTTT. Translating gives CASAGDSNQPQHF.

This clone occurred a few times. For the CDR3, the DNA is TGTGCCAGCTCACCAGGGACAGGGGGCGTAGAAACTGAAGCTTTCTTT. Protein: CASSPGTGGVETEAFF. The chain couples TRBV18 to TRBJ1-1; 12 bases are shared with TRBD1. CDR1 is KGHSH, CDR2 LQKENI, per germline. The CDR3 sequence is 16 residues long. With 2 bases clipped from V and 5 bases from J, the junction kept 6 bases outside the gene matches.

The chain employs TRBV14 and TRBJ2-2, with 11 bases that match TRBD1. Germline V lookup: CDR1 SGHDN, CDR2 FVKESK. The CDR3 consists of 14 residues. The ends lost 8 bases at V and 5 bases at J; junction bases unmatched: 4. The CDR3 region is CASRGTGGTGELFF. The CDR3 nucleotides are TGTGCCAGCCGCGGGACAGGGGGTACCGGGGAGCTGTTTTTT.

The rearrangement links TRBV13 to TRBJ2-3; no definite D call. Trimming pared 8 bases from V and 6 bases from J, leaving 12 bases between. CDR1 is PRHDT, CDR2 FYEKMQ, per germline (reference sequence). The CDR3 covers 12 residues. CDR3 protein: CASGAVFDTQYF. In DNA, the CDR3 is TGTGCCAGCGGCGCGGTGTTTGATACGCAGTATTTT.

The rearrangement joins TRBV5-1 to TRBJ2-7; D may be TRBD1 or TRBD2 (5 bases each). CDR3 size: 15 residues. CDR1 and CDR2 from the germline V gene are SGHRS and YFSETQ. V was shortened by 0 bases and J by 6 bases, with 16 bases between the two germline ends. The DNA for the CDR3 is TGCGCCAGCAGCTTGGCTGGGACCGGTTCGGGCGAGCAGTACTTC. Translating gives CASSLAGTGSGEQYF.

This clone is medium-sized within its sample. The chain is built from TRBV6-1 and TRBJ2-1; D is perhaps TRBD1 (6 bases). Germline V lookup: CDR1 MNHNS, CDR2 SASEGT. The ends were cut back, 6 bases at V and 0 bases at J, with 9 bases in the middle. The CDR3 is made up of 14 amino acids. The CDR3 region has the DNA TGTGCCAGCAGCCAAGGGGGCTCCTACAATGAGCAGTTCTTC. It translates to CASSQGGSYNEQFF.

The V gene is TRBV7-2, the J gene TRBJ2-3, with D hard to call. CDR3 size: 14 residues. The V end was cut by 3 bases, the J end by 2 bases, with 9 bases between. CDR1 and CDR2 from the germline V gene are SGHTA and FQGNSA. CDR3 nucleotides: TGTGCCAGCAGCTTGAGCAGGACCACAGATACGCAGTATTTT. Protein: CASSLSRTTDTQYF. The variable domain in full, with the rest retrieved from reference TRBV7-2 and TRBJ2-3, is GAGVSQSPSNKVTEKGKDVELRCDPISGHTALYWYRQSLGQGLEFLIYFQGNSAPDKSGLPSDRFSAERTGGSVSTLTIQRTQQEDSAVYLCASSLSRTTDTQYFGPGTRLTVL.

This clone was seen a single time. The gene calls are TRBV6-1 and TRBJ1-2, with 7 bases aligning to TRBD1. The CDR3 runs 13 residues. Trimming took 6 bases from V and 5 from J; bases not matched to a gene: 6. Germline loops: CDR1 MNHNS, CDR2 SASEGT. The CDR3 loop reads CASRIDRDYGYTF. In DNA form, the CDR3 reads TGTGCCAGCAGGATCGACAGGGATTATGGCTACACCTTC.

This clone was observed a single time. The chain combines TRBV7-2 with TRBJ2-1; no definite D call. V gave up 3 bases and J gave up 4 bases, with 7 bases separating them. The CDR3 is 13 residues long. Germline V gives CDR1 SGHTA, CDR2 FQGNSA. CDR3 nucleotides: TGTGCCAGCAGCTTGGACCCATACAATGAGCAGTTCTTC. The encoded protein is CASSLDPYNEQFF.

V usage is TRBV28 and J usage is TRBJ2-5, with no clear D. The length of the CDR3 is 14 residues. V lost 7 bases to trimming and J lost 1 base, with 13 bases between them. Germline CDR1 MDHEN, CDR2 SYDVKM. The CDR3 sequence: CASTGPWSQETQYF. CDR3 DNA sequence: TGTGCCAGCACTGGGCCTTGGTCCCAAGAGACCCAGTACTTC.

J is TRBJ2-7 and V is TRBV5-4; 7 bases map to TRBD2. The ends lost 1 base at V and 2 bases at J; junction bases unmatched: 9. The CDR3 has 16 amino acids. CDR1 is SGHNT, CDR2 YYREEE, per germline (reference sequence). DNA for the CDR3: TGTGCCAGCAGCTTGAGGGAGGGCCTACGTCCCTACGAGCAGTACTTC. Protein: CASSLREGLRPYEQYF.

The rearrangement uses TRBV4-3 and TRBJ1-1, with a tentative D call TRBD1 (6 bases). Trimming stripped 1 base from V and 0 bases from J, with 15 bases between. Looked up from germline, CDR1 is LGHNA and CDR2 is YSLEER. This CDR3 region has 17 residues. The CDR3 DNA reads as TGCGCCAGCAGCCAAGCGGGGGCACCGTTCATGAACACTGAAGCTTTCTTT. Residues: CASSQAGAPFMNTEAFF.

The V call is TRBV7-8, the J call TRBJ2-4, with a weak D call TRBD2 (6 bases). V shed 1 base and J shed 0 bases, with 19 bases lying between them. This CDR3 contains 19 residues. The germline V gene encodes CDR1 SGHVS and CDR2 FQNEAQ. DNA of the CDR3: TGTGCCAGCAGCTTAGATCGTTGGGGAGGAGGGATAGCCAAAAACATTCAGTACTTC. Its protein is CASSLDRWGGGIAKNIQYF. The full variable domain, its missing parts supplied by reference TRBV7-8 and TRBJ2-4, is GAGVSQSPRYKVAKRGQDVALRCDPISGHVSLFWYQQALGQGPEFLTYFQNEAQLDKSGLPSDRFFAERPEGSVSTLKIQRTQQEDSAVYLCASSLDRWGGGIAKNIQYFGAGTRLSVL.

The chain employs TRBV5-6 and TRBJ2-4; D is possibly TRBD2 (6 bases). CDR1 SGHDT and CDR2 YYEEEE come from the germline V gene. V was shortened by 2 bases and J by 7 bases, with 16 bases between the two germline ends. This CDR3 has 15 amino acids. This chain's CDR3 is CASSFFPRRENIQYF. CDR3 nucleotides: TGTGCCAGCAGCTTCTTCCCCCGGAGGGAGAACATTCAGTACTTC.